This paragraph reports one T cell receptor (beta chain). Its antigen is unknown. The data stem from a study of T cell responses to AZD1222 COVID-19 vaccine. The CDR3 loop spans 12 amino acids. Trimming stripped 6 bases from V and 4 bases from J, with 10 bases between. From germline, CDR1 is GTSNPN and CDR2 SVGIG (reference sequence). Whole-study results and caveats: Repertoires were obtained solely post-peak T cell response.

Produced via immunoSEQ multiplex PCR; TCRdb's table is partial and in-frame only. The sample shows 140,000 to 150,000 clones, 93% of them seen only once. The receptor's source is an adult in good health. The sequences come from peripheral blood, collected on day 0 of AZD1222 vaccination. The genes are TRBV30 and TRBJ1-5; weak D call: TRBD1 (6 bases). CDR3 region: CACSTGNQPQHF. Written as DNA, the CDR3 is TGTGCCTGTAGTACAGGGAATCAGCCCCAGCATTTT.